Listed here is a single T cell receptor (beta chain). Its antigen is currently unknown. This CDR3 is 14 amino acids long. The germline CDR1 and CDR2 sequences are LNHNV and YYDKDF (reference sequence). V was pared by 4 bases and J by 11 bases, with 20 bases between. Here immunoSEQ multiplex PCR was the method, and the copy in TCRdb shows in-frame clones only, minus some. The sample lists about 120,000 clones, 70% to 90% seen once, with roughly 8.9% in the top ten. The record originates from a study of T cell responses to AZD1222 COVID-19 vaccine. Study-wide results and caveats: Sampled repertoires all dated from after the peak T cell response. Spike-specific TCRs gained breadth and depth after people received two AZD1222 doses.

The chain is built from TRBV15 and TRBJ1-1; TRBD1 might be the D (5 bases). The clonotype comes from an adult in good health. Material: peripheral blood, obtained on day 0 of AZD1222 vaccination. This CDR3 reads CATSNPTETDVAFF. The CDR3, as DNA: TGTGCCACCAGCAACCCCACTGAGACAGATGTGGCTTTCTTT.